The T cell receptor (beta chain) under discussion was sequenced for a study of blood T cells in healthy people across ages. Study-level points and caveats: It was held that the diversity estimates obtained from one million T cells were underestimates.

Germline V CDR1 and CDR2: SEHNR, FQNEAQ (reference sequence). Trimming pared 5 bases from V and 5 bases from J, leaving 13 bases between. The CDR3 is 14 amino acids. Together with a sample-barcoded 5' primer, a J-beta primer mix was included in a second PCR lasting about 6 to 11 cycles. TCRdb used MiXCR to reprocess the 5' RACE reads, holding one entry per CDR3 protein. The table includes over 600,000 distinct CDR3 sequences, 45% to 70% detected once. As for this clonotype: Its antigen is undetermined.

The sample consisted of blood. This sequence was found in a man aged 40-49 years in good health. The V gene is TRBV7-9, the J gene TRBJ1-5; D gene ambiguous. CDR3 sequence (DNA): TGTGCCAGCAGCGGAGGAGGGTGGCATCAGCCCCAGCATTTT. Translation gives CASSGGGWHQPQHF. Supplemented by reference TRBV7-9 and TRBJ1-5, the full variable domain reads DTGVSQNPRHKITKRGQNVTFRCDPISEHNRLYWYRQTLGQGPEFLTYFQNEAQLEKSRLLSDRFSAERPKGSFSTLEIQRTEQGDSAMYLCASSGGGWHQPQHFGDGTRLSIL.